One sample yielded the 31 T cell receptor beta chains listed below, sequenced in a study of T cells in Graves' hyperthyroidism and ophthalmopathy. There were TCR beta CDR3 regions amplified from RNA transcripts. The HTBI primer set served for first-round RT-PCR of the TCR CDR3. TCRdb itself ran the multiplex PCR reads through MiXCR, one entry per CDR3 protein. The sample holds some 340,000 distinct CDR3 sequences, about 13% seen once. The sequencing sample was made of blood. These receptors all come from a woman in her thirties or forties with Graves' ophthalmopathy.

This clonotype was detected a few times. The V gene is TRBV7-9, the J gene TRBJ2-1; 10 bases line up with TRBD1. The CDR3 runs 16 residues. V gave up 5 bases and J gave up 2 bases; unmatched junction bases: 6. Germline loops: CDR1 SEHNR, CDR2 FQNEAQ (reference sequence). CDR3 loop: CASSPPGTGAYNEQFF. The CDR3 DNA reads TGTGCCAGCAGCCCGCCCGGGACAGGGGCCTACAATGAGCAGTTCTTC.

This clonotype was picked up many times. The chain carries TRBV28 and TRBJ1-2; D remains ambiguous. Germline V gene lookup returns CDR1 MDHEN and CDR2 SYDVKM. The CDR3 sequence is 14 residues long. V was trimmed by 3 bases and J by 8 bases, leaving 16 bases between them. The DNA for the CDR3 is TGTGCCAGCAGTTTTCTTTCCGGGCGGAGGGGCTACACCTTC. Protein product: CASSFLSGRRGYTF.

This clonotype was seen many times. The gene calls are TRBV24-1 and TRBJ2-3, with D uncertain. Germline CDR1 KGHDR, CDR2 SFDVKD. Trimming cost V 4 bases and J 2 bases, with 12 bases left between them. The CDR3 is 15 residues long. This CDR3 is CATSEPASYTDTQYF. In DNA, the CDR3 is TGTGCCACCAGTGAACCAGCCTCTTACACAGATACGCAGTATTTT.

This clonotype was picked up a small number of times. The chain employs TRBV12-3 or TRBV12-4 and TRBJ2-6, with D possibly TRBD1 on 6 matching bases. The CDR3 is 18 residues long. The V gene lost 6 bases and the J gene lost 1 base, with 19 bases spanning the gap. CDR3 residues: CASRLLWGLKSGANVLTF. The CDR3 nucleotides are TGTGCCAGCAGGTTACTTTGGGGGCTTAAATCTGGGGCCAACGTCCTGACTTTC.

In this sample, this clonotype turned up many times. This chain uses TRBV28 with TRBJ2-3; D is undetermined. The CDR3 loop spans 14 amino acids. CDR1 and CDR2 (germline): MDHEN, SYDVKM. V was trimmed by 6 bases and J by 2 bases, leaving 12 bases between them. The chain's CDR3 is CASSTFSNTDTQYF. The DNA of the CDR3 is TGTGCCAGCAGCACATTCTCCAACACAGATACGCAGTATTTT.

In its sample, this clonotype was seen many times. The chain is built from TRBV12-3 or TRBV12-4 and TRBJ2-2; D perhaps matches TRBD2 (5 bases). CDR3 length: 12 residues. The V gene lost 3 bases and the J gene lost 9 bases, with 8 bases spanning the gap. The CDR3 reads CASSFAGRELFF. The CDR3 nucleotides are TGTGCCAGCAGTTTCGCCGGGAGGGAGCTGTTTTTT.

This clonotype was seen ten or more times. This chain joins TRBV7-9 and TRBJ2-1; TRBD1 is a possible D gene (5 bases). Germline lookup yields CDR1 SEHNR and CDR2 FQNEAQ (reference sequence). The V and J ends lost 5 bases and 8 bases respectively, with 13 bases between them. The CDR3 spans 13 residues. The CDR3 sequence: CASSLVQVDEQFF. Here the CDR3 DNA reads TGTGCCAGCAGCCTAGTACAGGTTGATGAGCAGTTCTTC. Full variable domain (rest looked up from reference TRBV7-9 and TRBJ2-1): DTGVSQNPRHKITKRGQNVTFRCDPISEHNRLYWYRQTLGQGPEFLTYFQNEAQLEKSRLLSDRFSAERPKGSFSTLEIQRTEQGDSAMYLCASSLVQVDEQFFGPGTRLTVL.

Notes on this clonotype: This may be a read error: a much more frequent sequence differs by one nucleotide. This rearrangement joins TRBV20-1 to TRBJ1-2; D remains unclear. This CDR3 has 12 residues. From germline, CDR1 is DFQATT and CDR2 SNEGSKA (reference sequence). CDR3 loop: CTAGGINYGYAF. CDR3 DNA: TGCACCGCGGGAGGGATTAACTATGGCTACGCCTTC.

The chain links TRBV27 to TRBJ2-7; TRBD1 matches 8 bases. The ends lost 4 bases at V and 2 bases at J; junction bases unmatched: 10. The CDR3 runs to 16 residues. The V gene's germline CDR1 is MNHEY and CDR2 SMNVEV (reference sequence). CDR3 in amino acids: CASSYLSTGATYEQYF. CDR3 DNA: TGTGCCAGCAGTTACCTATCGACAGGGGCCACCTACGAGCAGTACTTC.

Concerning this clonotype itself: A read error may explain this, as a much larger clone is one base away. This rearrangement joins TRBV7-6 to TRBJ1-4; D is uncertain. Deletions cut 1 base from V and 3 bases from J, with 9 bases between. There are 15 residues in the CDR3. The V gene's germline CDR1 is SGHVS and CDR2 FNYEAQ. The CDR3: CASSLDAGSNEKLFF. The CDR3, as DNA: TGTGCCAGCAGCTTAGACGCAGGCTCTAATGAAAAACTGTTTTTT.

There are a few counts of this clonotype. V usage is TRBV19 and J usage is TRBJ2-1; 13 bases line up with TRBD2. The V and J ends lost 6 bases and 8 bases, in that order; junction bases with no gene match: 13. Germline CDR1 reads LNHDA; CDR2 reads SQIVND (reference sequence). The CDR3 consists of 17 residues. This CDR3 reads CASSDPGLAGSRHEQFF. As DNA, the CDR3 is TGTGCCAGTAGCGATCCGGGACTAGCGGGATCCCGTCATGAGCAGTTCTTC.

This clonotype showed up many times. The chain uses TRBV19 and TRBJ1-1; a possible D gene is TRBD1 (6 bases). V was pared by 10 bases and J by 5 bases, with 23 bases between. This CDR3 has 15 amino acids. In germline, CDR1 is LNHDA, CDR2 SQIVND (reference sequence). CDR3 nucleotide sequence: TGTGCCACCTCTAGCTACGGTCAGGGGAGGACTGAAGCTTTCTTT. Encoded protein: CATSSYGQGRTEAFF.

There are a few counts of this clonotype. The rearrangement uses TRBV6-4 and TRBJ2-3, with TRBD2 matching 7 bases. Trimming took 1 base from V and 5 from J; bases not matched to a gene: 3. The CDR3 covers 14 residues. Germline CDR1 MRHNA, CDR2 SNTAGT. CDR3 residues: CASSDWGGKDTQYF. DNA of the CDR3: TGTGCCAGCAGTGACTGGGGAGGGAAAGATACGCAGTATTTT.

This chain uses TRBV3-1 with TRBJ2-5; D gene uncertain. Germline V gene lookup returns CDR1 LGHDT and CDR2 YNNKEL (reference sequence). The CDR3 has 19 amino acids. With 0 bases removed from V and 2 bases from J, the gap between germline ends came to 22 bases. In nucleotides, the CDR3 is TGTGCCAGCAGCCAAGATTTTCCGTCGGCAGTCGCCGGACAAGAGACCCAGTACTTC. It codes for CASSQDFPSAVAGQETQYF.

This clonotype was observed a handful of times. The chain couples TRBV14 to TRBJ1-6, with D uncertain. The CDR3 is 14 residues long. V dropped 1 base and J dropped 6 bases, with 7 bases sitting between them. Germline V gene sequence: CDR1 SGHDN, CDR2 FVKESK. The CDR3 loop is CASSQGPSNSPLHF. The CDR3 DNA reads TGTGCCAGCAGCCAAGGACCGAGTAATTCACCCCTCCACTTT.

This clonotype was seen repeatedly, ten times or more. This sequence joins TRBV7-8 and TRBJ1-1; TRBD1 matches 8 bases. Germline trimming cut 3 bases from V and 4 bases from J; bases unmatched to any gene: 4. Germline loops: CDR1 SGHVS, CDR2 FQNEAQ. This CDR3 has 14 residues. CDR3 sequence reads: CASSFQGALTEAFF. The CDR3 nucleotides read TGTGCCAGCAGCTTCCAGGGGGCGCTCACTGAAGCTTTCTTT.

This clonotype was seen only once. The chain joins TRBV19 to TRBJ2-6; D is uncertain. The CDR3 runs to 14 residues. V was cut by 8 bases and J by 0 bases, with 8 bases left in between. Germline CDR1 and CDR2: LNHDA and SQIVND (reference sequence). The CDR3 loop reads CASGPNSGANVLTF. CDR3 nucleotides: TGTGCCAGTGGGCCAAACTCTGGGGCCAACGTCCTGACTTTC.

This clonotype showed up many times. The CDR3 sequence: CASSPRWGTGELFF. In nucleotides, the CDR3 is TGTGCCAGCAGCCCTCGGTGGGGTACCGGGGAGCTGTTTTTT. This chain uses TRBV14 with TRBJ2-2; unclear D gene. The V and J ends lost 4 bases and 5 bases respectively, with 11 bases between them. The CDR3 is made up of 14 amino acids. Germline CDR1 and CDR2: SGHDN and FVKESK.

This clonotype was counted only a few times. J is TRBJ1-5 and V is TRBV19; the D gene is possibly TRBD1 (5 bases). In germline, CDR1 is LNHDA, CDR2 SQIVND (reference sequence). The length of the CDR3 is 13 residues. V dropped 4 bases and J dropped 4 bases, with 8 bases sitting between them. In nucleotides, the CDR3 is TGTGCCAGTAGTACAGGGCCTAATCAGCCCCAGCATTTT. Protein sequence: CASSTGPNQPQHF.

This clonotype occurred many times. The CDR3 region is CASGTLGSGANVLTF. DNA for the CDR3: TGTGCCAGCGGCACTTTGGGGAGTGGGGCCAACGTCCTGACTTTC. This chain joins TRBV6-1 and TRBJ2-6; possible D gene TRBD2, 5 bases. Germline V gene sequence: CDR1 MNHNS, CDR2 SASEGT. The CDR3 length is 15 residues. V lost 8 bases and J 3 bases, leaving 14 bases between the germline ends.

The chain carries TRBV7-9 and TRBJ2-2; D assignment may be TRBD1 or TRBD2 (5 bases each). This CDR3 has 14 amino acids. CDR1 and CDR2 (germline): SEHNR, FQNEAQ (reference sequence). V was clipped by 1 base and J by 8 bases, with 11 bases between them. The CDR3 nucleotides read TGTGCCAGCAGCTTAGTTTCGGGGCCTGGGGAGCTGTTTTTT. Its translation is CASSLVSGPGELFF.

The chain carries TRBV7-8 and TRBJ2-1; the D call may be TRBD1 or TRBD2 (5 bases each). The V end was cut by 5 bases, the J end by 0 bases, with 23 bases between. The CDR3 totals 19 residues. The germline gives CDR1 SGHVS, CDR2 FQNEAQ. The CDR3 region is CASSPIQRSKGNSYNEQFF. CDR3 DNA: TGTGCCAGCAGCCCTATTCAGCGGTCGAAGGGGAACTCCTACAATGAGCAGTTCTTC.

This clonotype was observed at least ten times. This sequence joins TRBV7-8 and TRBJ1-2; 10 bases line up with TRBD1. The CDR3 has 18 residues. Germline V gene lookup returns CDR1 SGHVS and CDR2 FQNEAQ. V trimming: 5 bases; J trimming: 6 bases; junction bases outside the gene matches: 18. In nucleotides, the CDR3 is TGTGCCAGCAGCGAACGCGTGCGAGGGGGACAGGGGAAGCATGGCTACACCTTC. Its translation: CASSERVRGGQGKHGYTF.

This clonotype was seen many times. This chain uses TRBV10-2 with TRBJ1-1, with D tentatively TRBD1 (5 bases). V shed 2 bases and J shed 6 bases, with 13 bases lying between them. CDR3 length: 14 residues. Germline V gene lookup returns CDR1 WSHSY and CDR2 SAAADI. CDR3 sequence reads: CASSEHRYRPEAFF. The CDR3 DNA follows: TGCGCCAGCAGTGAGCACAGGTACCGTCCTGAAGCTTTCTTT.

There are many counts of this clonotype. The gene calls are TRBV14 and TRBJ1-1; D gene uncertain. V lost 3 bases and J lost 11, with 22 bases in between. The CDR3 length is 15 residues. Germline V gene lookup returns CDR1 SGHDN and CDR2 FVKESK. The CDR3 nucleotides are TGTGCCAGCAGCCAGAACAGAGACCATGGGCGTGTCGCTTTCTTT. This codes for CASSQNRDHGRVAFF.

In its sample, this clonotype was seen many times. The chain joins TRBV6-2 or TRBV6-3 to TRBJ1-1; maybe TRBD1 (6 bases). This CDR3 comprises 15 residues. CDR1 is MNHEY, CDR2 SVGEGT, per germline. Trimming cost V 5 bases and J 5 bases, with 18 bases left between them. CDR3 sequence: CASSRDQGLRTEAFF. CDR3 nucleotide sequence: TGTGCCAGCAGTAGGGACCAGGGGCTGAGAACTGAAGCTTTCTTT.

Many counts were recorded for this clonotype. The V gene is TRBV15, the J gene TRBJ2-3; 9 positions agree with TRBD2. Unmatched junction bases numbered 14, after V lost 3 bases and J lost 7 bases. Looked up from germline, CDR1 is LNHNV and CDR2 is YYDKDF (reference sequence). The CDR3 has 17 residues. For the CDR3, the DNA is TGTGCCACCAGCAGGGGTGGTGGGGGCGGGGGGGTAAATACGCAGTATTTT. Protein: CATSRGGGGGGVNTQYF.

This clonotype has ten or more counts. CDR3 in amino acids: CASSLEGGLHEQYF. DNA of the CDR3: TGTGCCAGCAGCTTAGAGGGAGGGTTGCACGAGCAGTACTTC. The V call is TRBV7-6, the J call TRBJ2-7; 7 positions match TRBD2. Germline V gene data show CDR1 as SGHVS and CDR2 as FNYEAQ. Unmatched junction bases numbered 5, after V lost 1 base and J lost 5 bases. The CDR3 is 14 residues long.

This clonotype occurred many times. The J gene is TRBJ2-2, the V gene TRBV6-1; D is unresolved. Trimming shortened V by 7 bases and J by 8 bases, and 8 bases separated the two germline ends. CDR1 is MNHNS and CDR2 is SASEGT in the germline V gene. The CDR3 totals 11 residues. CDR3 loop: CASIGSGELFF. The CDR3 DNA reads TGTGCCAGCATCGGATCGGGGGAGCTGTTTTTT.

This clonotype was counted at least ten times. V is TRBV20-1 and J is TRBJ1-2, with D possibly TRBD1 on 5 matching bases. The CDR3 length is 13 residues. V was pared by 8 bases and J by 8 bases, with 21 bases between. The germline V gene has CDR1 DFQATT and CDR2 SNEGSKA (reference sequence). The CDR3 here is CSLPIGGASGYTF. Here the CDR3 DNA reads TGCAGTCTCCCGATCGGGGGAGCGAGCGGCTACACCTTC.

This clonotype was observed a few times. A much bigger clone sits one base away, suggesting this may be a read error. This chain connects TRBV12-3 or TRBV12-4 to TRBJ2-2; a weak D match, TRBD2 (5 bases). This CDR3 has 13 amino acids. The CDR3 coding sequence is TGTGCCAGCAGTCCCCGTTTTACCGGGGTGCTGTTTTTT. Its protein is CASSPRFTGVLFF.